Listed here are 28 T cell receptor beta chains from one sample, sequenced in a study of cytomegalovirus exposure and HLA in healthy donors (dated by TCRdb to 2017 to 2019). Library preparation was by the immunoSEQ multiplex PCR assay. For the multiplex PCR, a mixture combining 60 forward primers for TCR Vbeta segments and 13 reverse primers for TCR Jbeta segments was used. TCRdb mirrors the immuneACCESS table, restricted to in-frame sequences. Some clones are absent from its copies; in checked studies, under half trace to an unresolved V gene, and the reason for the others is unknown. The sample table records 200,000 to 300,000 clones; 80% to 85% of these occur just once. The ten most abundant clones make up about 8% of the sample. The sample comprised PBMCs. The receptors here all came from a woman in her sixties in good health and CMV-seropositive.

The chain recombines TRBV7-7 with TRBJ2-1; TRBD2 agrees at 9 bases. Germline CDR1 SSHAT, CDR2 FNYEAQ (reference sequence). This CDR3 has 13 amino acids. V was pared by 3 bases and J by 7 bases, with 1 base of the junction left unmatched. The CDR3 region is CASSFAGGNEQFF. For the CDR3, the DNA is TGTGCCAGCAGCTTCGCGGGGGGGAATGAGCAGTTCTTC.

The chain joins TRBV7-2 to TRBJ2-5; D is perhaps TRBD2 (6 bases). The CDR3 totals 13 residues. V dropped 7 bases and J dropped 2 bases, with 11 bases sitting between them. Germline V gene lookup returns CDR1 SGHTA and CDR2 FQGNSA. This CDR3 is CASNQAGQETQYF. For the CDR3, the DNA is TGTGCCAGCAATCAGGCGGGACAAGAGACCCAGTACTTC.

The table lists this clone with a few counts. CDR3 amino acids: CASSLQTPMNTEAFF. CDR3 sequence (DNA): TGTGCCAGCAGCTTACAGACACCTATGAACACTGAAGCTTTCTTT. The chain couples TRBV7-9 to TRBJ1-1, with D unresolved. Germline V gives CDR1 SEHNR, CDR2 FQNEAQ (reference sequence). Trimming left V 2 bases short and J 0 bases short, with 10 bases between. CDR3 size: 15 residues.

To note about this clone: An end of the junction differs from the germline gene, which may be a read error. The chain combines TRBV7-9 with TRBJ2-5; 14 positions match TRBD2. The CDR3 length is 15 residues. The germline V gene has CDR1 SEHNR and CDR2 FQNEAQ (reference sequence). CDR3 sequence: CSSRRGLAGVETQYF. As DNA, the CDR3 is TGTTCCAGCAGAAGGGGACTAGCGGGAGTAGAGACCCAGTACTTC. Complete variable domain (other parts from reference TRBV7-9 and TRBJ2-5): DTGVSQNPRHKITKRGQNVTFRCDPISEHNRLYWYRQTLGQGPEFLTYFQNEAQLEKSRLLSDRFSAERPKGSFSTLEIQRTEQGDSAMYLCSSRRGLAGVETQYFGPGTRLLVL.

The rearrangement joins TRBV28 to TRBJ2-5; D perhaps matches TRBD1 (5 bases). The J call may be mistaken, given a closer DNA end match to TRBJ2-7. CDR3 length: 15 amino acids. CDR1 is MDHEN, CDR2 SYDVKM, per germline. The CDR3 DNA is TGTGCCAGCAGTTTTCAGGGCACCAGCCCTTACGAGCAGTACTTC. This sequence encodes CASSFQGTSPYEQYF.

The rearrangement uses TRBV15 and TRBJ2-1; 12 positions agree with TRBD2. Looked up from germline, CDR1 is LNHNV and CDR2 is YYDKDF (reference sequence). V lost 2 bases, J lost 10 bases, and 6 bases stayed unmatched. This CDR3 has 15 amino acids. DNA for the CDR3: TGTGCCACCAGCAGAAGACTAGCGGGAGTCGGGGAGCAGTTCTTC. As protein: CATSRRLAGVGEQFF.

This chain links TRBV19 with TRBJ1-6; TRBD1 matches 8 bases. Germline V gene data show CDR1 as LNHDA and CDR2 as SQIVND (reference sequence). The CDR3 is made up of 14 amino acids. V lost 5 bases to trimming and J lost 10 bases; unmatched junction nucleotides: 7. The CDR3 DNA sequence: TGTGCCAGTAGTTCATACAGGGGGGAATCACCCCTCCACTTT. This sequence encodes CASSSYRGESPLHF.

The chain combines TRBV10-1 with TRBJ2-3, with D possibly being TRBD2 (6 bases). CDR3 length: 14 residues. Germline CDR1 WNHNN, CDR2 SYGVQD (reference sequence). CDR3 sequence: CATSPPGARDTQYF. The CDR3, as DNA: TGCGCTACGAGCCCCCCGGGAGCGAGAGATACGCAGTATTTT.

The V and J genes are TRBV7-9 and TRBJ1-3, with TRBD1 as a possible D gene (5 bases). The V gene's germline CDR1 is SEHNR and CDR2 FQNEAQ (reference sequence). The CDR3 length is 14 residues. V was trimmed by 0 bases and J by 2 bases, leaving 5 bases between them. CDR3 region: CASSLARAGNTIYF. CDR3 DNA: TGTGCCAGCAGCTTAGCCAGGGCTGGAAACACCATATATTTT.

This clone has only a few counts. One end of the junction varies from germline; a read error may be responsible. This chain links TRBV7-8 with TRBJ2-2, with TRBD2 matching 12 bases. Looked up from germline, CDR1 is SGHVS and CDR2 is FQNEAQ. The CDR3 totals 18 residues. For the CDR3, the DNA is TGCGCCAGCAGCCAAGGACTAGCGGGACCAGTAAGCACCGGGGAGCTGTTTTTT. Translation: CASSQGLAGPVSTGELFF. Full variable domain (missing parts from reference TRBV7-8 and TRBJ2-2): GAGVSQSPRYKVAKRGQDVALRCDPISGHVSLFWYQQALGQGPEFLTYFQNEAQLDKSGLPSDRFFAERPEGSVSTLKIQRTQQEDSAVYLCASSQGLAGPVSTGELFFGEGSRLTVL.

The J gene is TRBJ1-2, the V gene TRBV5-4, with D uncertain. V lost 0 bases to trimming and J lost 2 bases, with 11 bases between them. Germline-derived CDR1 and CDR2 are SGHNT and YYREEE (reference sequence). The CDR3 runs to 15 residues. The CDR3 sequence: CASSLDIYQNYGYTF. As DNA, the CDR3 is TGTGCCAGCAGCTTGGATATCTACCAAAACTATGGCTACACCTTC.

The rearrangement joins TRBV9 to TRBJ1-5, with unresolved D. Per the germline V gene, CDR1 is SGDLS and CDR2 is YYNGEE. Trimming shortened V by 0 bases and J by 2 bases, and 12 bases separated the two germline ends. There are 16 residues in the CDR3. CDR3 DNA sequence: TGTGCCAGCAGCGTAGGCAGTGCAAGCGGCAATCAGCCCCAGCATTTT. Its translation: CASSVGSASGNQPQHF.

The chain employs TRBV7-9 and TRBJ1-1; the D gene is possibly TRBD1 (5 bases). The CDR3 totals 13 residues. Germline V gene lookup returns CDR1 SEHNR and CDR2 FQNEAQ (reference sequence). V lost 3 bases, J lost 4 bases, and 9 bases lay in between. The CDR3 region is CASSLDTFTEAFF. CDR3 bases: TGTGCCAGCAGCTTGGACACCTTCACTGAAGCTTTCTTT.

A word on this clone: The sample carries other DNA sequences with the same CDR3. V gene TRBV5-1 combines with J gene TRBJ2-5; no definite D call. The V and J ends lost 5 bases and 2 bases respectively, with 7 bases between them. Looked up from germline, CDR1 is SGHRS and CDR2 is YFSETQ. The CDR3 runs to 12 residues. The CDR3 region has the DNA TGCGCCAGCAGTTCGGGTCAAGAGACCCAGTACTTC. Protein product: CASSSGQETQYF.

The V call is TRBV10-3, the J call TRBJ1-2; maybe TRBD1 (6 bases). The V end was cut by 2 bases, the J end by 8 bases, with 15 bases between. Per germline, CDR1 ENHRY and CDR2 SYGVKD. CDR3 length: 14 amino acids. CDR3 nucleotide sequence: TGTGCCATCAGTGAGATAGGGGGAGCGTTGGGCTACACCTTC. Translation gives CAISEIGGALGYTF.

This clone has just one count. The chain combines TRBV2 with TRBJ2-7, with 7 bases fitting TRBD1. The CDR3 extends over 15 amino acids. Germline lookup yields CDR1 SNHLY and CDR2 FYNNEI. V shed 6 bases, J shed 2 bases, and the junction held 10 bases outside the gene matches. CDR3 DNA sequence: TGTGCCAGCAGGAAGATTAGACAGGGACCCTACGAGCAGTACTTC. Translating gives CASRKIRQGPYEQYF.

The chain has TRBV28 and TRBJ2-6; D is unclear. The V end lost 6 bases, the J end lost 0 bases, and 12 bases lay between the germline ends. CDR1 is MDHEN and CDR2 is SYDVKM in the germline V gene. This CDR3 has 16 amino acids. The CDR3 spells CASSATWPSGANVLTF. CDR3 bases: TGTGCCAGCAGCGCGACATGGCCCTCTGGGGCCAACGTCCTGACTTTC.

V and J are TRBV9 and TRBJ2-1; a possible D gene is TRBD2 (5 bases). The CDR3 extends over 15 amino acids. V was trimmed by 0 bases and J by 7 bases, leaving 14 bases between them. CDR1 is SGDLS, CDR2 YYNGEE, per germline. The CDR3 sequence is CASSVAPPLENEQFF. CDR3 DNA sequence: TGTGCCAGCAGCGTAGCCCCTCCACTAGAGAATGAGCAGTTCTTC.

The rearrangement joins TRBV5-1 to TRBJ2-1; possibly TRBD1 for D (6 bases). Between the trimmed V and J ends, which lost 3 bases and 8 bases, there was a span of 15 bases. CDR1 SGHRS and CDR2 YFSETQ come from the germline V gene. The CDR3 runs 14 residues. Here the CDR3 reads CASSSAGVGDEQFF. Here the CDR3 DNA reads TGCGCCAGCAGCTCGGCAGGGGTGGGGGATGAGCAGTTCTTC.

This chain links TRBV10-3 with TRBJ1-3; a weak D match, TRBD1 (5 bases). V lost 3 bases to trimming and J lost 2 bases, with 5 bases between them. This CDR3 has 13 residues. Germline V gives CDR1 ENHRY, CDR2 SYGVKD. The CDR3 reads CAISDRAGNTIYF. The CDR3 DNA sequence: TGTGCCATCAGTGACAGGGCTGGAAACACCATATATTTT.

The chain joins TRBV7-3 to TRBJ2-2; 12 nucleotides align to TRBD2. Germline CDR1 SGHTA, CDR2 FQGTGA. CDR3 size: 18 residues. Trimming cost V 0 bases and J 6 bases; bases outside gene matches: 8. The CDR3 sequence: CASSLTRELAGGSGELFF. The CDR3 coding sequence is TGTGCCAGCAGCTTAACTCGAGAACTAGCGGGAGGTTCCGGGGAGCTGTTTTTT.

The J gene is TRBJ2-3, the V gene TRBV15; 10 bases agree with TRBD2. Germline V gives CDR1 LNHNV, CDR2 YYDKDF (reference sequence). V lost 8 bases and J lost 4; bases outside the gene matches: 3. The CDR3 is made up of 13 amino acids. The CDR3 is CATPSGRSDTQYF. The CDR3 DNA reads TGTGCCACCCCTAGCGGGAGATCAGATACGCAGTATTTT.

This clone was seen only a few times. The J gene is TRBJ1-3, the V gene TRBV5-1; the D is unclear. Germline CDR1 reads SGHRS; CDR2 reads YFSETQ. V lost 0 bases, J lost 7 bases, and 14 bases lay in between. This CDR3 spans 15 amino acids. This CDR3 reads CASSLGGTLRNTIYF. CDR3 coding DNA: TGCGCCAGCAGCTTGGGTGGAACTCTCAGGAACACCATATATTTT. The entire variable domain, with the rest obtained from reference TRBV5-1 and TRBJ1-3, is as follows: KAGVTQTPRYLIKTRGQQVTLSCSPISGHRSVSWYQQTPGQGLQFLFEYFSETQRNKGNFPGRFSGRQFSNSRSEMNVSTLELGDSALYLCASSLGGTLRNTIYFGEGSWLTVV.

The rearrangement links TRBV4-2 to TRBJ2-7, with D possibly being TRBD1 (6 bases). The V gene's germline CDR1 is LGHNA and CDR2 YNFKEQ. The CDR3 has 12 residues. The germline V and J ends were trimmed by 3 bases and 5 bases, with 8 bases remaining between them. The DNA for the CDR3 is TGTGCCAGCAGCCATTACAGGGACGAGCAGTACTTC. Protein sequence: CASSHYRDEQYF.

CDR3: CAWTYSYEQYF. For the CDR3, the DNA is TGTGCCTGGACTTATTCCTACGAGCAGTACTTC. The chain joins TRBV30 to TRBJ2-7, with no clear D. The germline CDR1 and CDR2 sequences are GTSNPN and SVGIG (reference sequence). The CDR3 totals 11 residues. V was cut by 4 bases and J by 1 base, with 5 bases left in between. Combining the CDR3 with reference TRBV30 and TRBJ2-7 gives the whole variable domain SQTIHQWPATLVQPVGSPLSLECTVEGTSNPNLYWYRQAAGRGLQLLFYSVGIGQISSEVPQNLSASRPQDRQFILSSKKLLLSDSGFYLCAWTYSYEQYFGPGTRLTVT.

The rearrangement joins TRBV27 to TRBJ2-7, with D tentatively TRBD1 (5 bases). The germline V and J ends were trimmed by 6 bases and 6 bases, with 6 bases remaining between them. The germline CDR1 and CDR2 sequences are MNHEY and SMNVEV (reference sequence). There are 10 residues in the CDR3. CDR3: CASRGAEQYF. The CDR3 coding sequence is TGTGCCAGCAGAGGGGCCGAGCAGTACTTC.

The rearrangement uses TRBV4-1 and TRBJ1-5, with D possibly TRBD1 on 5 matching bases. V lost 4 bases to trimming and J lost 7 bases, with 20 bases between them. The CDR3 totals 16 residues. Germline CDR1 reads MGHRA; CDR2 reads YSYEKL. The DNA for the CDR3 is TGCGCCAGCAGCCTCCCCGGGGGGAAGAGGGGCCAGCCCCAGCATTTT. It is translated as CASSLPGGKRGQPQHF.

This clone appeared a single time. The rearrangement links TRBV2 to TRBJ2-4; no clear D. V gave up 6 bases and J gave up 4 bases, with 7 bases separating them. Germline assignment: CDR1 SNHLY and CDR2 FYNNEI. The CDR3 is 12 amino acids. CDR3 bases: TGTGCCAGCAGGGAATTAAAAAACATTCAGTACTTC. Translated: CASRELKNIQYF.